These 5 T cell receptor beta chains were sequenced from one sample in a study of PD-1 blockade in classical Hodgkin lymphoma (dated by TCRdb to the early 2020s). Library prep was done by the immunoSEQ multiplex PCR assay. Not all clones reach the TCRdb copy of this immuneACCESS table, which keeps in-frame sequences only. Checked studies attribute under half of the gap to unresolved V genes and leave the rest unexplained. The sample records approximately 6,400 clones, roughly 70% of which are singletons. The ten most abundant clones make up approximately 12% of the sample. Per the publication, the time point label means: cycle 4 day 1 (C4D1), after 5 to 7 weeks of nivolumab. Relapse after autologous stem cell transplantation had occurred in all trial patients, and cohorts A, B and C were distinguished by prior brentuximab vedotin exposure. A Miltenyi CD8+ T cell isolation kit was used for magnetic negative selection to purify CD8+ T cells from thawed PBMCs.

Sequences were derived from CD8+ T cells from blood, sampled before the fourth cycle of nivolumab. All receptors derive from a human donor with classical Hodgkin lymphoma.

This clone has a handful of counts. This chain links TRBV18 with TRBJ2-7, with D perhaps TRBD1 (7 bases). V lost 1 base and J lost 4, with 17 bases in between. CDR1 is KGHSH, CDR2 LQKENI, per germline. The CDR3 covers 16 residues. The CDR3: CASSPQEGADSYEQYF. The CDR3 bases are TGTGCCAGCTCACCACAGGAGGGGGCCGATTCTTACGAGCAGTACTTC.

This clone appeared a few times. The CDR3 spells CASSPGTYEQYF. DNA of the CDR3: TGTGCCAGCAGTCCCGGCACCTACGAGCAGTACTTC. The chain links TRBV7-6 to TRBJ2-7; D unresolved. Per germline, CDR1 SGHVS and CDR2 FNYEAQ. Trimming removed 6 bases from V and 2 bases from J, with 8 bases in between. The CDR3 has 12 residues.

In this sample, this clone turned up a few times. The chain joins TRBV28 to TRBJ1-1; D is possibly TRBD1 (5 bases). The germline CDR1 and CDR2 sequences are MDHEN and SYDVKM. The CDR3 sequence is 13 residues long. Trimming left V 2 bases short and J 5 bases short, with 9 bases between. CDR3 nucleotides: TGTGCCAGCAGTTTAACAGGAAGAACTGAAGCTTTCTTT. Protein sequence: CASSLTGRTEAFF.

Here the CDR3 DNA reads TGTGCCAGTAGTAACAGGGAGGCCTACGAGCAGTACTTC. Its translation: CASSNREAYEQYF. The rearrangement uses TRBV19 and TRBJ2-7, with D perhaps being TRBD1 or TRBD2 (6 bases each). V dropped 4 bases and J dropped 2 bases, with 9 bases sitting between them. Germline CDR1 and CDR2: LNHDA and SQIVND (reference sequence). The CDR3 contains 13 residues. The variable domain in full, completed from reference TRBV19 and TRBJ2-7, reads DGGITQSPKYLFRKEGQNVTLSCEQNLNHDAMYWYRQDPGQGLRLIYYSQIVNDFQKGDIAEGYSVSREKKESFPLTVTSAQKNPTAFYLCASSNREAYEQYFGPGTRLTVT.

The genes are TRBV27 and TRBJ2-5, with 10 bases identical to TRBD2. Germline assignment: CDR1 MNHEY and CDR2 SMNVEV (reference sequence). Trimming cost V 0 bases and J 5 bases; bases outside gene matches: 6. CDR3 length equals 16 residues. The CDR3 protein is CASSLSHLAGVETQYF. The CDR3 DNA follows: TGTGCCAGCAGTTTATCCCATCTAGCGGGGGTGGAGACCCAGTACTTC.